The present TCR beta chain was sequenced within a study of blood T cell repertoires in COVID-19. Study-wide context: Italy, Spain and the United States were the sources of the convalescent and acute COVID-19 samples. T cells, B-cell-depleted T cells, or PBMCs supplied cDNA or gDNA.

This clone has a single count. Per the authors' pipeline: It was from reference gene primer amplification that nucleated cell counts were estimated. Here immunoSEQ multiplex PCR was the method, and the copy in TCRdb shows in-frame clones only, minus some. The V and J calls and clone size come from that table; D and trimming were worked out from the DNA. Altogether around 260,000 clones are present, approximately 91% being singletons, with the ten largest covering 0.7%. The CDR3 is made up of 14 amino acids. Germline CDR1 MNHEY, CDR2 SVGAGI. Trimming removed 10 bases from V and 2 bases from J, with 14 bases in between.

The clonotype was recovered from a human donor in a cohort sampled during active COVID-19. This chain connects TRBV6-5 to TRBJ1-4; D is ambiguous. Sequencing was done on a sample of peripheral blood. CDR3 in amino acids: CAITEGGTNEKLFF. The CDR3 DNA reads as TGTGCCATAACGGAGGGAGGGACTAATGAAAAACTGTTTTTT.